This paragraph covers one TCR beta chain sequence. The germline V and J ends were trimmed by 0 bases and 0 bases, with 23 bases remaining between them. This CDR3 contains 20 residues. Per the germline V gene, CDR1 is LGHDT and CDR2 is YNNKEL (reference sequence). TCRdb's table, derived via immunoSEQ multiplex PCR, lists solely in-frame clones and lacks some. Of 250,000 to 300,000 clones in the sample, approximately 84% were seen once. Participants were placed into cohorts based on the clinical history they reported. These data belong to a study of blood T cell repertoires in COVID-19. This TCR was sampled from a man aged 45-60 years who had recovered from COVID-19. The material sequenced was PBMCs or T cells enriched from blood (not recorded which). J is TRBJ1-1 and V is TRBV3-1 (or the pseudogene TRBV3-2); weak D call: TRBD1 (5 bases). In nucleotides, the CDR3 is TGTGCCAGCAGCCAAGATCCGGGCCGGCAGGGAAAGTTCATGAACACTGAAGCTTTCTTT. It translates to CASSQDPGRQGKFMNTEAFF.